These 10 T cell receptor beta chains were all obtained from the same sample, sequenced in a study of Ad26.COV2.S vaccination and SARS-CoV-2 variants. This table comes from immunoSEQ multiplex PCR, and its TCRdb copy is limited to in-frame clones, with some not included. The sample records around 420,000 clones, 88% being singletons. Treatment here: about 20 received Ad26.COV2.S at low or high dose, single or two shots; five or six received placebo; per-sample allocation not given. Sampling occurred on day 63 after the first vaccine or placebo injection. Specimen: peripheral blood, collected in a trial of Ad26.COV2.S vaccine versus placebo. The receptors derive from a person between 18 and 65 years old who received the Ad26.COV2.S COVID-19 vaccine or a placebo.

The gene calls are TRBV6-5 and TRBJ2-1; 10 bases line up with TRBD2. The CDR3 has 15 residues. V trimming: 6 bases; J trimming: 4 bases; junction bases outside the gene matches: 6. Germline V gene lookup returns CDR1 MNHEY and CDR2 SVGAGI. DNA of the CDR3: TGTGCCAGCAGGCCGCGTAGCGGGGGGTACAATGAGCAGTTCTTC. Its protein is CASRPRSGGYNEQFF.

The chain joins TRBV11-2 to TRBJ1-4; 10 nucleotides match TRBD1. J was trimmed by 8 bases and V by 1 base; bases with no gene match: 7. In germline, CDR1 is SGHAT, CDR2 FQNNGV. This CDR3 has 16 residues. The DNA for the CDR3 is TGTGCCAGCAGCTTAGGTTACGGGACAGGGGAAGAAAAACTGTTTTTT. This sequence encodes CASSLGYGTGEEKLFF.

A few counts support this clone. The V gene is TRBV28, the J gene TRBJ1-5, with D uncertain. Germline CDR1 MDHEN, CDR2 SYDVKM. With 1 base removed from V and 6 bases from J, the gap between germline ends came to 7 bases. This CDR3 region has 13 residues. Here the CDR3 DNA reads TGTGCCAGCAGTTTATATGTGGGTCAGCCCCAGCATTTT. It specifies CASSLYVGQPQHF.

V gene TRBV4-2 combines with J gene TRBJ2-3; D call uncertain. Germline V gene lookup returns CDR1 LGHNA and CDR2 YNFKEQ. Between the trimmed V and J ends, which lost 1 base and 2 bases, there was a span of 13 bases. The length of the CDR3 is 16 residues. The DNA of the CDR3 is TGTGCCAGCAGCCAAGGGGGTGGGCAGAACACAGATACGCAGTATTTT. This translates into CASSQGGGQNTDTQYF.

The chain links TRBV4-1 to TRBJ2-6, with 11 bases that match TRBD1. There are 18 residues in the CDR3. Trimming took 0 bases from V and 0 from J; bases not matched to a gene: 1. Germline CDR1 and CDR2: MGHRA and YSYEKL. CDR3 protein: CASSQEGTGGSGANVLTF. CDR3 sequence (DNA): TGCGCCAGCAGCCAAGAAGGGACAGGGGGCTCTGGGGCCAACGTCCTGACTTTC.

This rearrangement joins TRBV6-1 to TRBJ2-2; no definite D call. This CDR3 has 16 residues. The V end lost 2 bases, the J end lost 0 bases, and 10 bases lay between the germline ends. CDR1 and CDR2 from the germline V gene are MNHNS and SASEGT. The CDR3 DNA reads as TGTGCCAGCAGTGAAACCTGGAGATCGAACACCGGGGAGCTGTTTTTT. Translating gives CASSETWRSNTGELFF.

This sequence joins TRBV7-6 and TRBJ2-1; no reliable D call. CDR3 size: 14 residues. V was cut by 5 bases and J by 4 bases, with 12 bases left in between. CDR1 SGHVS and CDR2 FNYEAQ come from the germline V gene. The CDR3 protein is CASSERRKYNEQFF. DNA for the CDR3: TGTGCCAGCAGCGAACGTAGAAAGTACAATGAGCAGTTCTTC.

This clone turned up a few times. The gene calls are TRBV6-5 and TRBJ1-6; 7 bases map to TRBD1. Trimming cost V 4 bases and J 10 bases; bases outside gene matches: 7. The CDR3 contains 14 residues. Germline loops: CDR1 MNHEY, CDR2 SVGAGI. The chain's CDR3 is CASSSTRGPSPLHF. CDR3 sequence (DNA): TGTGCCAGCAGTTCCACAAGGGGGCCCTCACCCCTCCACTTT.

V gene TRBV5-4 combines with J gene TRBJ2-7, with D perhaps assigned TRBD1 or TRBD2 (5 bases each). There are 13 residues in the CDR3. V lost 8 bases to trimming and J lost 1 base, with 13 bases between them. From germline, CDR1 is SGHNT and CDR2 YYREEE (reference sequence). CDR3: CASNRDRSYEQYF. The CDR3 region has the DNA TGTGCCAGTAACCGGGACCGTTCCTACGAGCAGTACTTC.

Only a few counts were recorded for this clone. The chain carries TRBV5-6 and TRBJ1-1; 9 bases map to TRBD1. The CDR3 loop spans 16 amino acids. Germline CDR1 and CDR2: SGHDT and YYEEEE. The V and J ends lost 5 bases and 7 bases, in that order; junction bases with no gene match: 15. The CDR3: CASSQKGQGPYGEAFF. For the CDR3, the DNA is TGTGCCAGCAGTCAAAAGGGACAGGGACCGTACGGTGAAGCTTTCTTT.